The 30 T cell receptor beta chains below were found in one sample sequenced in a study of T cell changes during pregnancy in multiple sclerosis. Method: immunoSEQ multiplex PCR; TCRdb's copy keeps in-frame clones and lacks some. The sample holds tens of thousands of clones, about 90% seen once. The sequenced sample was peripheral blood, obtained in the second trimester of pregnancy. The receptors derive from a female donor in good health, enrolled as a control in a pregnancy study.

This chain joins TRBV14 and TRBJ2-5, with unresolved D. The CDR3 runs to 14 residues. The ends were cut back, 4 bases at V and 2 bases at J, with 11 bases in the middle. Germline V CDR1 and CDR2: SGHDN, FVKESK. In DNA form, the CDR3 reads TGTGCCAGCAGCCCCAGTCTCGGGCAAGAGACCCAGTACTTC. This encodes CASSPSLGQETQYF.

The chain links TRBV6-5 to TRBJ2-3, with a possible D match to TRBD2 (5 bases). CDR3 length: 14 residues. The V end was cut by 6 bases, the J end by 8 bases, with 18 bases between. From germline, CDR1 is MNHEY and CDR2 SVGAGI. CDR3 amino acids: CASSRLSESGTQYF. Written as DNA, the CDR3 is TGTGCCAGCAGCCGACTATCCGAGTCGGGTACGCAGTATTTT.

The rearrangement uses TRBV6-5 and TRBJ1-4; D is perhaps TRBD1 (6 bases). Per germline, CDR1 MNHEY and CDR2 SVGAGI. The CDR3 covers 15 residues. V was pared by 6 bases and J by 6 bases, with 17 bases between. CDR3 nucleotides: TGTGCCAGCAGCCCGAAGGGACAAGGGGATGAAAAACTGTTTTTT. This codes for CASSPKGQGDEKLFF.

V and J are TRBV28 and TRBJ1-5; 7 bases match TRBD1. In germline, CDR1 is MDHEN, CDR2 SYDVKM. V lost 5 bases and J lost 0; bases outside the gene matches: 1. The length of the CDR3 is 14 residues. DNA of the CDR3: TGTGCCAGCAGTGGGACAGTTAGCAATCAGCCCCAGCATTTT. Its translation is CASSGTVSNQPQHF.

The rearrangement links TRBV30 to TRBJ1-5, with a possible D match to TRBD1 (5 bases). With 5 bases removed from V and 1 base from J, the gap between germline ends came to 9 bases. CDR3 length: 13 amino acids. CDR1 and CDR2 (germline): GTSNPN, SVGIG (reference sequence). The CDR3, as DNA: TGTGCCTGGGCTGGACACAGCAATCAGCCCCAGCATTTT. It yields the protein CAWAGHSNQPQHF. Variable domain in full (rest from reference TRBV30 and TRBJ1-5): SQTIHQWPATLVQPVGSPLSLECTVEGTSNPNLYWYRQAAGRGLQLLFYSVGIGQISSEVPQNLSASRPQDRQFILSSKKLLLSDSGFYLCAWAGHSNQPQHFGDGTRLSIL.

The chain joins TRBV30 to TRBJ2-3, with TRBD2 matching 12 bases. V lost 1 base and J lost 0; bases outside the gene matches: 5. This CDR3 is built from 17 residues. CDR1 GTSNPN and CDR2 SVGIG come from the germline V gene (reference sequence). CDR3 bases: TGTGCCTGGAGTGACCAACTAGCGGGGGGCAGCACAGATACGCAGTATTTT. Residues: CAWSDQLAGGSTDTQYF.

The CDR3 sequence: CASSESSGQGVGYGYTF. The CDR3 DNA is TGTGCCAGCAGTGAATCTAGCGGACAGGGGGTCGGCTATGGCTACACCTTC. The V and J genes are TRBV25-1 and TRBJ1-2, with 10 bases identical to TRBD1. The germline V gene has CDR1 MGHDK and CDR2 SYGVNS. V lost 1 base to trimming and J lost 4 bases; unmatched junction nucleotides: 9. This CDR3 comprises 17 residues.

This chain links TRBV28 with TRBJ2-1, with 11 bases that match TRBD2. The CDR3 extends over 17 amino acids. V trimming: 5 bases; J trimming: 3 bases; junction bases outside the gene matches: 9. The V gene's germline CDR1 is MDHEN and CDR2 SYDVKM. The CDR3 DNA is TGTGCCAGCAGTCTAATTCCGGGACTAGCGGTCTACAATGAGCAGTTCTTC. Protein sequence: CASSLIPGLAVYNEQFF. Based on the CDR3 plus reference TRBV28 and TRBJ2-1, the full variable domain is DVKVTQSSRYLVKRTGEKVFLECVQDMDHENMFWYRQDPGLGLRLIYFSYDVKMKEKGDIPEGYSVSREKKERFSLILESASTNQTSMYLCASSLIPGLAVYNEQFFGPGTRLTVL.

This sequence joins TRBV9 and TRBJ2-3, with 10 bases matching TRBD2. Germline lookup yields CDR1 SGDLS and CDR2 YYNGEE. Trimming at V came to 5 bases and at J to 0 bases, leaving 3 bases not matched to a gene. This CDR3 is 15 amino acids long. CDR3 region: CASRPTSGSTDTQYF. The CDR3 region has the DNA TGTGCCAGCAGGCCGACTAGCGGGAGCACAGATACGCAGTATTTT. Full variable domain (missing parts from reference TRBV9 and TRBJ2-3): DSGVTQTPKHLITATGQRVTLRCSPRSGDLSVYWYQQSLDQGLQFLIQYYNGEERAKGNILERFSAQQFPDLHSELNLSSLELGDSALYFCASRPTSGSTDTQYFGPGTRLTVL.

This sequence joins TRBV2 and TRBJ1-2; 7 bases fit TRBD1. The CDR3 is 14 residues long. V shed 7 bases and J 2 bases; nucleotides not matched to a gene: 7. CDR1 is SNHLY and CDR2 is FYNNEI in the germline V gene. The CDR3 reads CASILQGLNYGYTF. The CDR3 DNA is TGTGCCAGCATATTACAGGGGTTGAACTATGGCTACACCTTC.

The V call is TRBV6-5, the J call TRBJ1-6, with TRBD1 as a possible D gene (6 bases). The germline V and J ends were trimmed by 6 bases and 7 bases, with 13 bases remaining between them. The CDR3 is 14 amino acids. Looked up from germline, CDR1 is MNHEY and CDR2 is SVGAGI. CDR3 DNA sequence: TGTGCCAGCAGACCCACAGGGAGCAATTCACCCCTCCACTTT. Translated, it gives CASRPTGSNSPLHF.

This chain links TRBV12-5 with TRBJ1-1; D gene ambiguous. Germline V gene sequence: CDR1 LGHNT, CDR2 FRNRAP. Trimming removed 2 bases from V and 5 bases from J, with 12 bases in between. This CDR3 has 14 residues. The CDR3 DNA follows: TGTGCTAGTGGTTTGACGGGAATAGGTACTGAAGCTTTCTTT. It yields the protein CASGLTGIGTEAFF. The variable domain in full, completed from reference TRBV12-5 and TRBJ1-1, reads DARVTQTPRHKVTEMGQEVTMRCQPILGHNTVFWYRQTMMQGLELLAYFRNRAPLDDSGMPKDRFSAEMPDATLATLKIQPSEPRDSAVYFCASGLTGIGTEAFFGQGTRLTVV.

The chain joins TRBV7-9 to TRBJ2-1, with a possible D match to TRBD2 (5 bases). This CDR3 contains 12 residues. V lost 5 bases, J lost 8 bases, and 10 bases lay in between. Germline V gene sequence: CDR1 SEHNR, CDR2 FQNEAQ (reference sequence). The CDR3: CASSQDLDEQFF. The CDR3 DNA sequence: TGTGCCAGCAGCCAGGACTTGGATGAGCAGTTCTTC. The full variable domain, completed using reference TRBV7-9 and TRBJ2-1, is DTGVSQNPRHKITKRGQNVTFRCDPISEHNRLYWYRQTLGQGPEFLTYFQNEAQLEKSRLLSDRFSAERPKGSFSTLEIQRTEQGDSAMYLCASSQDLDEQFFGPGTRLTVL.

In nucleotides, the CDR3 is TGTGCCAGTACTTGGCGGGGGGGGGCTGTAAGCTCACCCCTCCACTTT. Protein product: CASTWRGGAVSSPLHF. The chain joins TRBV11-3 to TRBJ1-6; D is perhaps TRBD1 (6 bases). CDR1 is SGHNT and CDR2 is YENEEA in the germline V gene. The CDR3 sequence is 16 residues long. The V end lost 9 bases, the J end lost 10 bases, and 25 bases lay between the germline ends.

V usage is TRBV10-3 and J usage is TRBJ2-1; 7 bases line up with TRBD2. This CDR3 has 19 residues. CDR1 and CDR2 from the germline V gene are ENHRY and SYGVKD. Germline trimming cut 2 bases from V and 8 bases from J; bases unmatched to any gene: 21. CDR3 nucleotides: TGTGCCATCAGTGAGAAGGCGCCTAAGACCGCCCCACGGGGGGATGAGCAGTTCTTC. Its protein is CAISEKAPKTAPRGDEQFF.

This clone was picked up one time. V and J are TRBV15 and TRBJ2-3; 9 nucleotides match TRBD2. The junction had 11 bases not matched to a gene; V was cut back by 0 bases and J by 7 bases. Germline CDR1 is LNHNV and CDR2 is YYDKDF (reference sequence). CDR3 length: 17 amino acids. The CDR3 sequence is CATSRDGGGGAVNTQYF. The CDR3 DNA reads TGTGCCACCAGCAGAGATGGAGGCGGGGGGGCTGTGAATACGCAGTATTTT.

This clone was recorded only once. The chain is built from TRBV5-1 and TRBJ2-7; D possibly corresponds to TRBD1 (6 bases). Looked up from germline, CDR1 is SGHRS and CDR2 is YFSETQ. The V end lost 4 bases, the J end lost 3 bases, and 11 bases lay between the germline ends. This CDR3 is built from 13 residues. The CDR3 region is CASSVGHSYEQYF. DNA of the CDR3: TGCGCCAGCAGCGTGGGACATAGCTACGAGCAGTACTTC. Full variable domain (rest looked up from reference TRBV5-1 and TRBJ2-7): KAGVTQTPRYLIKTRGQQVTLSCSPISGHRSVSWYQQTPGQGLQFLFEYFSETQRNKGNFPGRFSGRQFSNSRSEMNVSTLELGDSALYLCASSVGHSYEQYFGPGTRLTVT.

V usage is TRBV7-2 and J usage is TRBJ2-7, with D possibly being TRBD2 (5 bases). This CDR3 has 14 amino acids. V shed 2 bases and J shed 6 bases, with 14 bases lying between them. From germline, CDR1 is SGHTA and CDR2 FQGNSA. The CDR3, as DNA: TGTGCCAGCAGCTTATCCCAACTAGACCTCGAGCAGTACTTC. Translation: CASSLSQLDLEQYF.

This rearrangement joins TRBV2 to TRBJ2-7; TRBD1 matches at 8 bases. V gave up 6 bases and J gave up 3 bases; unmatched junction bases: 7. This CDR3 is built from 14 residues. CDR1 is SNHLY, CDR2 FYNNEI, per germline. As DNA, the CDR3 is TGTGCCAGCAGGGGGGACAGGAGAGGCTACGAGCAGTACTTC. This translates into CASRGDRRGYEQYF.

The rearrangement joins TRBV14 to TRBJ1-2, with D possibly matching TRBD1 (5 bases). This CDR3 has 15 residues. The germline CDR1 and CDR2 sequences are SGHDN and FVKESK. The germline V and J ends were trimmed by 0 bases and 4 bases, with 12 bases remaining between them. The CDR3 DNA reads as TGTGCCAGCAGCCAAGATGCCCGGGACTTCTATGGCTACACCTTC. Translated: CASSQDARDFYGYTF.

The chain couples TRBV19 to TRBJ2-7, with TRBD2 as a possible D gene (5 bases). V was trimmed by 8 bases and J by 7 bases, leaving 18 bases between them. Per germline, CDR1 LNHDA and CDR2 SQIVND (reference sequence). The CDR3 totals 13 residues. The CDR3 DNA sequence: TGTGCCAGTGCGTTGTTTGGGTCGGGGGAGCAGTACTTC. This encodes CASALFGSGEQYF.

The rearrangement links TRBV7-2 to TRBJ1-2, with D uncertain. This CDR3 has 17 residues. The ends were cut back, 1 base at V and 0 bases at J, with 15 bases in the middle. CDR1 is SGHTA, CDR2 FQGNSA, per germline. CDR3: CASSLVRGGWSNYGYTF. In DNA, the CDR3 is TGTGCCAGCAGCTTAGTTCGGGGAGGGTGGTCTAACTATGGCTACACCTTC. Looking up the rest from reference TRBV7-2 and TRBJ1-2 gives the full variable domain: GAGVSQSPSNKVTEKGKDVELRCDPISGHTALYWYRQSLGQGLEFLIYFQGNSAPDKSGLPSDRFSAERTGGSVSTLTIQRTQQEDSAVYLCASSLVRGGWSNYGYTFGSGTRLTVV.

This chain connects TRBV30 to TRBJ1-6, with 8 bases that match TRBD1. Germline V CDR1 and CDR2: GTSNPN, SVGIG (reference sequence). The CDR3 length is 15 residues. Trimming took 3 bases from V and 7 from J; bases not matched to a gene: 8. The DNA for the CDR3 is TGTGCCTGGAGGATGACAGGGGTTGGGAATTCACCCCTCCACTTT. Translated, it gives CAWRMTGVGNSPLHF.

This chain uses TRBV27 with TRBJ2-7; possibly TRBD2 for D (5 bases). The V and J ends lost 4 bases and 1 base respectively, with 14 bases between them. The germline CDR1 and CDR2 sequences are MNHEY and SMNVEV (reference sequence). CDR3 size: 15 residues. The CDR3 sequence: CASSYGLSMSYEQYF. CDR3 DNA: TGTGCCAGCAGTTACGGACTCTCGATGTCCTACGAGCAGTACTTC.

This chain connects TRBV23-1 to TRBJ1-1, with D maybe TRBD1 (5 bases). TRBV23-1 is an ORF; its function is uncertain. The V end was cut by 4 bases, the J end by 5 bases, with 29 bases between. The CDR3 length is 19 residues. The CDR3: CASSPNLRQRPLFWTEAFF. In nucleotides, the CDR3 is TGCGCCAGCAGTCCTAACCTGCGACAGCGTCCCCTTTTTTGGACTGAAGCTTTCTTT.

The rearrangement joins TRBV7-3 to TRBJ2-2; 8 nucleotides match TRBD2. The CDR3 consists of 17 residues. Germline assignment: CDR1 SGHTA and CDR2 FQGTGA. V was clipped by 0 bases and J by 4 bases; unmatched bases: 7. The CDR3 here is CASSLTLGAGGTGELFF. In DNA, the CDR3 is TGTGCCAGCAGCTTAACTTTGGGCGCGGGAGGCACCGGGGAGCTGTTTTTT.

This clone came up once. The rearrangement links TRBV5-4 to TRBJ1-1, with D perhaps matching TRBD1 (5 bases). From germline, CDR1 is SGHNT and CDR2 YYREEE (reference sequence). Deletions cut 0 bases from V and 3 bases from J, with 9 bases between. This CDR3 comprises 14 residues. The DNA for the CDR3 is TGTGCCAGCAGCTTGGTTTTAGGGGACACTGAAGCTTTCTTT. This codes for CASSLVLGDTEAFF.

V and J are TRBV5-1 and TRBJ2-1, with 11 nucleotides matching TRBD2. This CDR3 contains 18 residues. V trimming: 0 bases; J trimming: 4 bases; junction bases outside the gene matches: 9. Per the germline V gene, CDR1 is SGHRS and CDR2 is YFSETQ. CDR3 nucleotides: TGCGCCAGCAGCTTGGCCGTCGATAGCGGGGGGGCGTACAATGAGCAGTTCTTC. It translates to CASSLAVDSGGAYNEQFF.

The genes are TRBV10-2 and TRBJ1-6; D remains unclear. The germline gives CDR1 WSHSY, CDR2 SAAADI. The V gene lost 0 bases and the J gene lost 1 base, with 4 bases spanning the gap. There are 15 residues in the CDR3. The CDR3: CASSESRSYNSPLHF. CDR3 in DNA: TGCGCCAGCAGTGAGTCCCGGTCCTATAATTCACCCCTCCACTTT.

This clone occurred once. V and J are TRBV10-1 and TRBJ1-6, with D unclear. The CDR3 loop spans 16 amino acids. The V gene lost 8 bases and the J gene lost 0 bases, with 14 bases spanning the gap. Germline CDR1 reads WNHNN; CDR2 reads SYGVQD (reference sequence). The CDR3 reads CASPSVGSSYNSPLHF. The CDR3 region has the DNA TGCGCCAGCCCATCGGTCGGGAGCTCCTATAATTCACCCCTCCACTTT.